The clone carrying this T cell receptor beta chain appeared many times. The antigen remains unidentified. Uncontrolled infection, other autoimmune disease, pregnancy or lactation barred patients from enrollment. Diagnoses were established using clinical symptoms, serum thyroxine and TRAb, thyroid ultrasound and orbital computed tomography. The ends were cut back, 0 bases at V and 6 bases at J, with 12 bases in the middle. The CDR3 spans 14 residues. Per the germline V gene, CDR1 is SGHRS and CDR2 is YFSETQ. This specimen comes from a study of T cells in Graves' hyperthyroidism and ophthalmopathy. General observations from the study: Separation of ophthalmopathy from stable hyperthyroidism was achieved by a 13 V-J model. Among thyroid clonotypes expanded above 0.001, most also appeared in blood.

The source material, RNA transcripts, was used to amplify TCR beta CDR3 regions. The HTBI primer set drove a first-round RT-PCR of the TCR CDR3. Each CDR3 protein is one row after TCRdb ran MiXCR on the multiplex PCR reads. The table records 450,000 to 700,000 distinct CDR3 sequences, around 42% of them present only once. The chain uses TRBV5-1 and TRBJ1-2, with D tentatively TRBD1 (6 bases). Sample: peripheral blood or thyroid tissue (not recorded which). This receptor was obtained from a woman between 18 and 30 years old with Graves' hyperthyroidism. CDR3 sequence: CASSLAAGGHGYTF. CDR3 nucleotides: TGCGCCAGCAGCTTGGCCGCCGGGGGCCATGGCTACACCTTC.